Following are 21 T cell receptor beta chains from one sample sequenced in a study of T-cell reconstitution after alpha-beta-depleted transplantation in children (dated by TCRdb to the mid-2010s). Receptor libraries were prepared by PCR. The instrument given in TCRdb is Illumina HiSeq 2500. Molecular barcoding was employed in the preparation of TCR libraries, with unique molecular identifiers being used to normalize TCRbeta repertoire quantification. Using fastp trimming at Q25 and MiXCR clonotype assembly, TCRdb reanalyzed the public sequencing data and kept in-frame beta chains. Each record represents a unique CDR3 protein, reported with the most common genes and DNA among its rows. This sample lists roughly 220,000 distinct CDR3 sequences; approximately 12% were detected once. About 2.6% of the sample rests with the top ten. The sequencing used PBMCs from the stem cell graft donor, collected from the stem cell graft. Receptor source: a human donor who donated a stem cell graft to a child with acute lymphoblastic leukemia.

V is TRBV13 and J is TRBJ1-1; D is uncertain. The CDR3 runs 10 residues. Trimming removed 10 bases from V and 4 bases from J, with 7 bases in between. Germline CDR1 reads PRHDT; CDR2 reads FYEKMQ (reference sequence). The CDR3 loop is CATQGTEAFF. The CDR3 nucleotides read TGTGCCACCCAAGGCACTGAAGCTTTCTTT.

This clonotype was counted many times. The chain recombines TRBV12-3 or TRBV12-4 with TRBJ1-6; D gene unclear. The V and J ends lost 6 bases and 8 bases respectively, with 8 bases between them. This CDR3 contains 12 residues. CDR3 sequence reads: CASRFEDSPLHF. In DNA form, the CDR3 reads TGTGCCAGCAGGTTTGAGGATTCACCCCTCCACTTT.

This clonotype was counted between two and nine times. The chain links TRBV29-1 to TRBJ1-4; tentatively, D is TRBD1 (6 bases). V lost 7 bases, J lost 5 bases, and 14 bases lay in between. The CDR3 has 13 amino acids. The germline CDR1 and CDR2 sequences are SQVTM and ANQGSEA. Here the CDR3 reads CSAARGENEKLFF. The CDR3 region has the DNA TGCAGCGCCGCCAGGGGTGAAAATGAAAAACTGTTTTTT.

This clonotype occurred many times. The chain recombines TRBV2 with TRBJ2-7; D might be TRBD1 (6 bases). V was shortened by 5 bases and J by 2 bases, with 19 bases between the two germline ends. The CDR3 has 16 residues. The germline V gene has CDR1 SNHLY and CDR2 FYNNEI. CDR3 amino acids: CASSPAFIGDTYEQYF. The CDR3 DNA sequence: TGTGCCAGCAGTCCGGCCTTTATTGGGGACACCTACGAGCAGTACTTC.

The table lists this clonotype with many counts. J is TRBJ2-7 and V is TRBV5-1, with TRBD2 as a possible D gene (5 bases). This CDR3 is built from 13 residues. V lost 4 bases, J lost 3 bases, and 11 bases lay in between. Germline assignment: CDR1 SGHRS and CDR2 YFSETQ. CDR3 protein: CASSEGEHYEQYF. As DNA, the CDR3 is TGCGCCAGCAGCGAGGGAGAGCACTACGAGCAGTACTTC.

The chain joins TRBV13 to TRBJ1-1; no clear D gene. Germline CDR1 and CDR2: PRHDT and FYEKMQ (reference sequence). With 8 bases removed from V and 5 bases from J, the gap between germline ends came to 15 bases. The CDR3 sequence is 13 residues long. The CDR3 loop is CASAGGERTEAFF. CDR3 nucleotides: TGTGCCAGCGCTGGTGGGGAGCGGACTGAAGCTTTCTTT.

Ten or more counts support this clonotype. The chain recombines TRBV5-1 with TRBJ2-1; 12 bases map to TRBD2. Germline V gene lookup returns CDR1 SGHRS and CDR2 YFSETQ. The CDR3 consists of 19 residues. The V segment lost 4 bases and the J segment 0 bases; nucleotides outside the gene matches: 11. CDR3 loop: CASSLRTSGEPSSYNEQFF. For the CDR3, the DNA is TGCGCCAGCAGCCTCCGGACTAGCGGGGAACCGAGCTCCTACAATGAGCAGTTCTTC.

This clonotype was seen ten or more times. The chain's CDR3 is CSVEGQATSYEQYF. CDR3 bases: TGCAGCGTTGAAGGACAGGCCACTTCCTACGAGCAGTACTTC. This chain connects TRBV29-1 to TRBJ2-7; possible D gene TRBD1, 6 bases. V was shortened by 1 base and J by 1 base, with 11 bases between the two germline ends. This CDR3 spans 14 amino acids. CDR1 is SQVTM and CDR2 is ANQGSEA in the germline V gene.

V is TRBV7-9 and J is TRBJ2-7; D is undetermined. The germline V gene has CDR1 SEHNR and CDR2 FQNEAQ (reference sequence). V was clipped by 3 bases and J by 2 bases, with 11 bases between them. The CDR3 extends over 14 amino acids. The CDR3 DNA reads TGTGCCAGCAGCTTGCCCACTAACACCTACGAGCAGTACTTC. It translates to CASSLPTNTYEQYF.

This clonotype showed up many times. V usage is TRBV5-6 and J usage is TRBJ1-5; D is ambiguous. The CDR3 is 15 amino acids. V dropped 0 bases and J dropped 0 bases, with 7 bases sitting between them. CDR1 and CDR2 (germline): SGHDT, YYEEEE. This CDR3 reads CASSLGGNSNQPQHF. In DNA form, the CDR3 reads TGTGCCAGCAGCTTGGGCGGAAATAGCAATCAGCCCCAGCATTTT.

The sample holds many counts of this clonotype. V and J are TRBV7-9 and TRBJ2-7; 10 bases are a match to TRBD1. The ends lost 4 bases at V and 2 bases at J; junction bases unmatched: 5. The CDR3 is made up of 15 amino acids. Germline CDR1 and CDR2: SEHNR and FQNEAQ (reference sequence). Here the CDR3 reads CASSSGQGIAYEQYF. The CDR3 DNA reads as TGTGCCAGCAGCTCGGGACAGGGGATCGCCTACGAGCAGTACTTC. Based on the CDR3 plus reference TRBV7-9 and TRBJ2-7, the full variable domain is DTGVSQNPRHKITKRGQNVTFRCDPISEHNRLYWYRQTLGQGPEFLTYFQNEAQLEKSRLLSDRFSAERPKGSFSTLEIQRTEQGDSAMYLCASSSGQGIAYEQYFGPGTRLTVT.

This clonotype was counted at least ten times. This sequence joins TRBV27 and TRBJ2-3, with TRBD1 identical over 9 bases. Germline V lookup: CDR1 MNHEY, CDR2 SMNVEV (reference sequence). With V trimmed by 5 bases and J by 6 bases, 9 bases remained unmatched. The length of the CDR3 is 15 residues. CDR3 nucleotides: TGTGCCAGCAGTCAGCGGGACAGGGTCGGGGATACGCAGTATTTT. The encoded protein is CASSQRDRVGDTQYF.

This clonotype was counted many times. The J gene is TRBJ2-1, the V gene TRBV10-3, with TRBD2 identical over 10 bases. The CDR3 loop spans 16 amino acids. V was pared by 4 bases and J by 1 base, with 4 bases of the junction left unmatched. The germline V gene encodes CDR1 ENHRY and CDR2 SYGVKD. The CDR3 reads CAISGLAGESYNEQFF. CDR3 nucleotides: TGTGCCATCAGTGGGCTAGCGGGAGAGTCCTACAATGAGCAGTTCTTC.

This clonotype was picked up many times. The chain links TRBV19 to TRBJ1-1, with unresolved D. Between the trimmed V and J ends, which lost 1 base and 8 bases, there was a span of 8 bases. The CDR3 is 12 residues long. Germline V gives CDR1 LNHDA, CDR2 SQIVND (reference sequence). The CDR3 region has the DNA TGTGCCAGTAGTATAGGTTGGGCCGAAGCTTTCTTT. It translates to CASSIGWAEAFF.

This clonotype was counted ten times or more. The chain couples TRBV11-2 to TRBJ1-1, with TRBD1 as a possible D gene (6 bases). CDR1 and CDR2 from the germline V gene are SGHAT and FQNNGV. This CDR3 is 14 amino acids long. The ends were cut back, 5 bases at V and 5 bases at J, with 15 bases in the middle. The CDR3 sequence is CASSQSTRGTEAFF. The DNA of the CDR3 is TGTGCCAGCAGCCAAAGCACTAGGGGGACTGAAGCTTTCTTT.

At least ten counts were recorded for this clonotype. The chain carries TRBV4-2 and TRBJ2-1, with TRBD1 identical over 11 bases. CDR3 length: 21 residues. The V gene end was trimmed by 4 bases and the J gene end by 6 bases; junction bases not matched to a gene: 23. The V gene's germline CDR1 is LGHNA and CDR2 YNFKEQ. CDR3 sequence reads: CASSPDRGQGARDLIGNEQFF. The CDR3 DNA is TGTGCCAGCAGCCCCGATCGAGGACAGGGGGCGCGGGACTTAATCGGCAATGAGCAGTTCTTC.

This clonotype was detected ten times or more. The chain uses TRBV20-1 and TRBJ2-7, with 9 bases identical to TRBD1. Germline CDR1 reads DFQATT; CDR2 reads SNEGSKA (reference sequence). The CDR3 loop spans 14 amino acids. V shed 1 base and J 0 bases; nucleotides not matched to a gene: 1. The DNA of the CDR3 is TGCAGTGCTAGAGTGGACAGGGGCTCCTACGAGCAGTACTTC. Translation gives CSARVDRGSYEQYF.

This clonotype was picked up many times. CDR3 amino acids: CSAERGGETQYF. Written as DNA, the CDR3 is TGCAGTGCTGAGCGGGGAGGGGAGACCCAGTACTTC. The chain links TRBV20-1 to TRBJ2-5; 7 nucleotides agree with TRBD2. V lost 5 bases to trimming and J lost 5 bases; unmatched junction nucleotides: 5. This CDR3 comprises 12 residues. CDR1 and CDR2 (germline): DFQATT, SNEGSKA (reference sequence).

This clonotype turned up a few times. The V call is TRBV3-1, the J call TRBJ1-6; 8 bases are shared with TRBD1. This CDR3 comprises 16 residues. The germline V gene encodes CDR1 LGHDT and CDR2 YNNKEL (reference sequence). V was clipped by 4 bases and J by 7 bases; unmatched bases: 9. CDR3 DNA: TGTGCCAGCAGCCCACGACAGGGGCCATCGAATTCACCCCTCCACTTT. It is translated as CASSPRQGPSNSPLHF.

This clonotype was seen many times. The chain couples TRBV6-2 or TRBV6-3 to TRBJ2-1, with D possibly being TRBD2 (5 bases). CDR1 MNHEY and CDR2 SVGEGT come from the germline V gene. The CDR3 length is 15 residues. Trimming stripped 5 bases from V and 0 bases from J, with 11 bases between. CDR3 DNA: TGTGCCAGCAGTGCCCTAGCTCGCTCCTACAATGAGCAGTTCTTC. Protein sequence: CASSALARSYNEQFF.

The chain joins TRBV7-8 to TRBJ2-1; D tentatively reads TRBD1 or TRBD2 (5 bases each). Germline CDR1 and CDR2: SGHVS and FQNEAQ. V was trimmed by 3 bases and J by 8 bases, leaving 8 bases between them. This CDR3 is 12 amino acids long. This chain's CDR3 is CASSFRGDEQFF. DNA for the CDR3: TGTGCCAGCAGCTTTAGAGGGGATGAGCAGTTCTTC.